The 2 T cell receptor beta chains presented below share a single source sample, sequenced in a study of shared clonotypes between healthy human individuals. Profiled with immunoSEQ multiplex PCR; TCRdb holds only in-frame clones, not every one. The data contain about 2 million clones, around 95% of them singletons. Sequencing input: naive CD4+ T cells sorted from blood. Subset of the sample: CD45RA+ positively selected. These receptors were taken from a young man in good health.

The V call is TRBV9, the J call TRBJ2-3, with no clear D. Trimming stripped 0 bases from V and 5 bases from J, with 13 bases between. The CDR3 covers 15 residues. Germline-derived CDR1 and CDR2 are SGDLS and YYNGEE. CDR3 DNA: TGTGCCAGCAGCGTAGCTTTGGCTCCCCTAGATACGCAGTATTTT. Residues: CASSVALAPLDTQYF.

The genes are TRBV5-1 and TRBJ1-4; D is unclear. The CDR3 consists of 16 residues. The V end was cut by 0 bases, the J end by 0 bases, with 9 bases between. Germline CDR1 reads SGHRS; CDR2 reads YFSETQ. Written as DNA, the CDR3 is TGCGCCAGCAGCTTGGCCTCCACAACAACTAATGAAAAACTGTTTTTT. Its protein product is CASSLASTTTNEKLFF.